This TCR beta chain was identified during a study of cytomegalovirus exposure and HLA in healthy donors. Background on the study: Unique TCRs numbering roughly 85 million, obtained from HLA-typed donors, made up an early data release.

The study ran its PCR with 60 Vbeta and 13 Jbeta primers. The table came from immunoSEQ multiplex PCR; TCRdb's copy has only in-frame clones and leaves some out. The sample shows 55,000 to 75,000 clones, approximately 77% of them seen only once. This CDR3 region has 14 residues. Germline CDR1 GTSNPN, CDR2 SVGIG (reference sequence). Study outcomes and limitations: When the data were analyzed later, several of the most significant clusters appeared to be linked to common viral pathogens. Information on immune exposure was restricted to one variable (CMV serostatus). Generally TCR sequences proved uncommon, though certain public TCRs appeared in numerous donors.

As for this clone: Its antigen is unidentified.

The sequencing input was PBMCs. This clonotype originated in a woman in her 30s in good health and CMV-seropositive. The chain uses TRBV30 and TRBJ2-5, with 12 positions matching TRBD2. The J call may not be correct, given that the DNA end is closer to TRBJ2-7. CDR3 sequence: CAWSGTSGFYEQYF. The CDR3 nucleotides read TGTGCCTGGTCCGGGACTAGCGGGTTCTACGAGCAGTACTTC.